This is a list of T cell receptor beta chains from one sample in a study of identical twins. TCRdb re-called the 5' RACE reads with MiXCR, one entry per CDR3 protein. The sample has about 570,000 distinct CDR3 sequences; nearly 10% are singletons. These data were also reused for a study on yellow fever vaccine responses in identical twins.

The material sequenced was PBMCs. Receptor source: a young woman in good health. Each CDR3 is given with its conserved first and last residue. Fields, in order: CDR3 length, J gene, V gene, clone size, CDR3 protein. Part of the rows lack a size; the others show once, few, many or a class for expanded clones.

12,TRBJ2-7,TRBV12-3/TRBV12-4,few,CASRQTPQEQYF
14,TRBJ2-7,TRBV20-1,.,CSARDAGASYEQYF
16,TRBJ2-1,TRBV7-9,many,CASSERSPKLVDEQFF
16,TRBJ2-5,TRBV21-1,few,CASSNSWTGGQETQYF
17,TRBJ1-2,TRBV25-1,.,CASSEGRAVSSHYGYTF
18,TRBJ2-1,TRBV7-8,few,CASSLGTSGRAHYNEQFF
15,TRBJ2-1,TRBV27,many,CASRTGTGNYNEQFF
13,TRBJ2-7,TRBV5-1,few,CASSEQFSYEQYF
13,TRBJ2-4,TRBV12-3/TRBV12-4,few,CASSRELKNIQYF
13,TRBJ2-3,TRBV7-6,few,CASSHYPRDTQYF
19,TRBJ2-1,TRBV12-3/TRBV12-4,.,CASSLLPPGTGLGSSEQFF
17,TRBJ2-7,TRBV7-9,.,CASSLSAGLAGVYEQYF
13,TRBJ1-1,TRBV18,.,CASSAGGGTEAFF